This TCR beta chain came from a study of OX40 agonist ivuxolimab in advanced cancers. Study in general: Patients treated during dose escalation were battling hepatocellular carcinoma, melanoma, renal cell or head and neck cancer. Study-wide results and caveats: CD4+ T cells averaged fewer expanded clones than CD8+ T cells.

Profiled with immunoSEQ multiplex PCR; TCRdb holds only in-frame clones, not every one. The table has more than 50,000 clones, more than 85% seen once. The CDR3 runs 17 residues. Comments on this clone: The antigen remains unidentified.

The receptor was derived from an adult with an advanced solid tumor such as melanoma, head and neck, liver or kidney cancer. The starting material was CD4+ or CD8+ T cells sorted from blood, obtained in a trial of the OX40 agonist ivuxolimab. This sequence joins TRBV21-1 and TRBJ1-6. TRBV21-1 is described as a pseudogene. The CDR3 DNA follows: TGTGCCAGCAGCAATCCGGGCCGAGGGCTAATGGGTTCACCCCTCCACTTT. Amino acid sequence: CASSNPGRGLMGSPLHF.